The 21 T cell receptor beta chains in this list originate from one sample, sequenced in a study of shared clonotypes between healthy human individuals. Repertoires were generated with immunoSEQ multiplex PCR, while TCRdb's copy carries only in-frame clones and drops some. Among around 2.3 million clones listed, about 94% were seen once. The sequenced sample was naive CD4+ T cells sorted from blood. Subset defined: CD45RA+ positively selected. Receptor source: a man between 18 and 35 years old in good health.

The chain has TRBV30 and TRBJ2-5; D unclear. Trimming cost V 4 bases and J 4 bases, with 10 bases left between them. Germline assignment: CDR1 GTSNPN and CDR2 SVGIG (reference sequence). CDR3 size: 12 residues. CDR3 sequence reads: CAWTPGPETQYF. The CDR3 DNA reads as TGTGCCTGGACCCCCGGGCCAGAGACCCAGTACTTC.

The chain's CDR3 is CASSLALGRGQDTQYF. CDR3 sequence (DNA): TGTGCCAGCAGCTTGGCCCTAGGCAGGGGGCAAGATACGCAGTATTTT. The chain joins TRBV5-6 to TRBJ2-3; 8 positions agree with TRBD1. Germline CDR1 and CDR2: SGHDT and YYEEEE. This CDR3 has 16 residues. After removal of 0 bases from V and 5 bases from J, the junction contained 8 bases not matched to a gene.

The chain recombines TRBV10-3 with TRBJ2-7, with TRBD1 matching over 7 bases. Trimming took 1 base from V and 4 from J; bases not matched to a gene: 4. The CDR3 extends over 14 amino acids. Germline V lookup: CDR1 ENHRY, CDR2 SYGVKD. For the CDR3, the DNA is TGTGCCATCAGTGAGTTTGGGGGACAGTACGAGCAGTACTTC. Encoded protein: CAISEFGGQYEQYF.

This chain joins TRBV2 and TRBJ1-2, with D uncertain. Looked up from germline, CDR1 is SNHLY and CDR2 is FYNNEI. CDR3 length: 13 residues. V shed 6 bases and J shed 1 base, with 9 bases lying between them. CDR3 sequence: CASRLTVNYGYTF. The CDR3 nucleotides read TGTGCCAGCAGATTAACAGTTAACTATGGCTACACCTTC.

The chain recombines TRBV6-6 with TRBJ2-1; D remains unclear. The CDR3 spans 13 residues. CDR1 and CDR2 from the germline V gene are MNHNY and SVGAGI (reference sequence). Between the trimmed V and J ends, which lost 2 bases and 6 bases, there was a span of 8 bases. The DNA for the CDR3 is TGTGCCAGCAGTTACCTACAGTTCAATGAGCAGTTCTTC. This codes for CASSYLQFNEQFF.

The chain has TRBV5-4 and TRBJ1-2; 8 bases agree with TRBD1. The CDR3 length is 13 residues. J lost 4 bases, V lost 6 bases, and 5 bases had no gene match. Germline loops: CDR1 SGHNT, CDR2 YYREEE (reference sequence). In DNA form, the CDR3 reads TGTGCCAGCACCCGGACAGGGATCTATGGCTACACCTTC. Translating gives CASTRTGIYGYTF. Supplemented by reference TRBV5-4 and TRBJ1-2, the full variable domain reads ETGVTQSPTHLIKTRGQQVTLRCSSQSGHNTVSWYQQALGQGPQFIFQYYREEENGRGNFPPRFSGLQFPNYSSELNVNALELDDSALYLCASTRTGIYGYTFGSGTRLTVV.

The chain uses TRBV30 and TRBJ1-4; maybe TRBD1 (6 bases). The V gene lost 0 bases and the J gene lost 14 bases, with 10 bases spanning the gap. Germline-derived CDR1 and CDR2 are GTSNPN and SVGIG (reference sequence). The CDR3 is 11 residues long. The CDR3: CAWSVYGGLFF. In DNA form, the CDR3 reads TGTGCCTGGAGTGTATATGGGGGCCTGTTTTTT.

DNA of the CDR3: TGCAGCGGGGGCTCTGGAAACACCATATATTTT. It codes for CSGGSGNTIYF. The chain recombines TRBV29-1 with TRBJ1-3; D unclear. CDR3 length: 11 residues. Germline CDR1 SQVTM, CDR2 ANQGSEA. Trimming left V 7 bases short and J 0 bases short, with 4 bases between.

In regard to this clone: The same CDR3 is also encoded by other DNA sequences in this sample. This sequence joins TRBV5-1 and TRBJ2-3; TRBD2 matches at 10 bases. J gave up 5 bases and V 2 bases, and 5 bases lay outside the gene matches. CDR1 and CDR2 from the germline V gene are SGHRS and YFSETQ. The CDR3 spans 15 residues. The CDR3 sequence is CASSFSGGPGDTQYF. CDR3 bases: TGCGCCAGCAGCTTTAGCGGGGGGCCTGGAGATACGCAGTATTTT. The complete variable domain, with remaining parts taken from reference TRBV5-1 and TRBJ2-3, reads KAGVTQTPRYLIKTRGQQVTLSCSPISGHRSVSWYQQTPGQGLQFLFEYFSETQRNKGNFPGRFSGRQFSNSRSEMNVSTLELGDSALYLCASSFSGGPGDTQYFGPGTRLTVL.

This chain uses TRBV5-1 with TRBJ2-3; D possibly corresponds to TRBD1 (5 bases). Trimming took 5 bases from V and 5 from J, leaving 9 bases between them. The CDR3 length is 12 residues. Germline CDR1 reads SGHRS; CDR2 reads YFSETQ. The CDR3 region is CASRTVKDTQYF. DNA for the CDR3: TGCGCCAGCAGGACAGTTAAAGATACGCAGTATTTT.

The chain has TRBV7-6 and TRBJ1-1, with D possibly matching TRBD1 (5 bases). Germline V gives CDR1 SGHVS, CDR2 FNYEAQ. The CDR3 has 14 residues. The V and J ends lost 7 bases and 4 bases respectively, with 16 bases between them. The CDR3 sequence is CASTSGGEGTEAFF. CDR3 DNA: TGTGCCAGCACCTCAGGAGGGGAGGGCACTGAAGCTTTCTTT.

V gene TRBV19 combines with J gene TRBJ1-4; no clear D. The length of the CDR3 is 15 residues. V lost 5 bases to trimming and J lost 0 bases, with 10 bases between them. CDR1 LNHDA and CDR2 SQIVND come from the germline V gene (reference sequence). The CDR3 reads CASSLDGATNEKLFF. In nucleotides, the CDR3 is TGTGCCAGTAGTTTGGACGGAGCAACTAATGAAAAACTGTTTTTT.

This clone was counted a single time. This chain joins TRBV7-2 and TRBJ2-5; no reliable D call. V shed 1 base and J shed 5 bases, with 14 bases lying between them. There are 15 residues in the CDR3. Per the germline V gene, CDR1 is SGHTA and CDR2 is FQGNSA. The CDR3 DNA reads TGTGCCAGCAGCTTAGGCTCAGGCCTCAGGGAGACCCAGTACTTC. Protein product: CASSLGSGLRETQYF.

This clone was counted only a few times. The chain carries TRBV4-1 and TRBJ2-1, with 7 bases fitting TRBD2. In germline, CDR1 is MGHRA, CDR2 YSYEKL. The CDR3 sequence is 16 residues long. The V segment lost 2 bases and the J segment 4 bases; nucleotides outside the gene matches: 8. CDR3 residues: CASSQILAVVYNEQFF. The DNA for the CDR3 is TGCGCCAGCAGCCAAATCCTAGCGGTGGTGTACAATGAGCAGTTCTTC.

The chain recombines TRBV18 with TRBJ2-4; TRBD2 is a possible D gene (5 bases). Trimming pared 2 bases from V and 9 bases from J, leaving 8 bases between. The CDR3 runs 12 residues. Germline CDR1 reads KGHSH; CDR2 reads LQKENI. In DNA form, the CDR3 reads TGTGCCAGCTCACCAGATGAGGGCATTCAGTACTTC. As protein: CASSPDEGIQYF.

This chain links TRBV30 with TRBJ1-5; 8 nucleotides line up with TRBD1. The germline gives CDR1 GTSNPN, CDR2 SVGIG (reference sequence). V lost 3 bases and J lost 6; bases outside the gene matches: 13. The CDR3 has 16 residues. In DNA form, the CDR3 reads TGTGCCTGGAGGCAAAGACAGGGGAGCGTTGTTCAGCCCCAGCATTTT. Translating gives CAWRQRQGSVVQPQHF.

The genes are TRBV5-1 and TRBJ1-2, with no clear D. The V gene lost 0 bases and the J gene lost 9 bases, with 12 bases spanning the gap. CDR1 is SGHRS and CDR2 is YFSETQ in the germline V gene. There are 13 residues in the CDR3. In DNA form, the CDR3 reads TGCGCCAGCAGCTTGGACGCGGGGTTAAGCTACACCTTC. It codes for CASSLDAGLSYTF.

This chain uses TRBV7-2 with TRBJ2-3; possible D gene TRBD1, 6 bases. This CDR3 is built from 16 residues. In germline, CDR1 is SGHTA, CDR2 FQGNSA. Trimming removed 3 bases from V and 0 bases from J, with 13 bases in between. CDR3 sequence: CASSLAGTTSTDTQYF. CDR3 coding DNA: TGTGCCAGCAGCTTGGCCGGGACAACTAGCACAGATACGCAGTATTTT.

This clone was counted once. Distinct nucleotide sequences in the sample also encode this CDR3. This sequence joins TRBV6-6 and TRBJ2-2; 7 bases agree with TRBD1. V gave up 0 bases and J gave up 4 bases; unmatched junction bases: 2. CDR1 and CDR2 from the germline V gene are MNHNY and SVGAGI (reference sequence). This CDR3 is 15 amino acids long. The CDR3 loop is CASSYSAGGTGELFF. In DNA form, the CDR3 reads TGTGCCAGCAGTTACTCGGCAGGGGGCACCGGGGAGCTGTTTTTT.

This chain uses TRBV5-1 with TRBJ2-7, with D maybe TRBD2 (6 bases). The CDR3 consists of 21 residues. The germline V gene has CDR1 SGHRS and CDR2 YFSETQ. V lost 0 bases to trimming and J lost 0 bases, with 28 bases between them. The CDR3 bases are TGCGCCAGCAGCTTGGTGGGCGTTAGCGGACCAGGTATACAAAGCTCCTACGAGCAGTACTTC. It codes for CASSLVGVSGPGIQSSYEQYF.

Comments on this clone: The junction differs from germline at one of its ends, possibly a read error. This rearrangement joins TRBV7-9 to TRBJ2-1; D is ambiguous. The CDR3 extends over 11 amino acids. From germline, CDR1 is SEHNR and CDR2 FQNEAQ (reference sequence). The CDR3 region is CASSLKSKGIF. CDR3 nucleotide sequence: TGTGCCAGCAGCTTAAAAAGTAAGGGAATCTTC.